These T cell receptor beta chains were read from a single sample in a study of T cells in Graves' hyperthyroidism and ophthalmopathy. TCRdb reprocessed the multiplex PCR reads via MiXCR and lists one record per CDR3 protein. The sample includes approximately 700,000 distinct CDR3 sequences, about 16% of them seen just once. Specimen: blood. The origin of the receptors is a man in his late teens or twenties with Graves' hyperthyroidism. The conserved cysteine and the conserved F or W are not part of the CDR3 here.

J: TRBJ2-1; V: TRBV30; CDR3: AWSVKVHSGRAYNEQF
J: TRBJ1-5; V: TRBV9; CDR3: ASSLEGVGQPQH
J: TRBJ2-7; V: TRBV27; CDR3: ASSLASGAGYEQY
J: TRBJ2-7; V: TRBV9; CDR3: ASSAKSSSRVYEQY
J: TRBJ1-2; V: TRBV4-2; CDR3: ASSHLKGNGYT
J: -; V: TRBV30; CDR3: AWSKAGGPYEQF
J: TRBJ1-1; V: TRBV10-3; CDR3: AIRKWGTNTEAF
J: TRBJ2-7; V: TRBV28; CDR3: ASSSVADEQY
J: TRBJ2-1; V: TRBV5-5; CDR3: ASTDSAPKGFYNEQF
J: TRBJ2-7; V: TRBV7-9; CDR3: ASSLVGGRAYEQY
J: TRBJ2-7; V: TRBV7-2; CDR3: ASSSPDRDPYEQY
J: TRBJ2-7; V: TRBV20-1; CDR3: SALEARDPHEQY
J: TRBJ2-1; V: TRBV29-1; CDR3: SVGSLGSEQF
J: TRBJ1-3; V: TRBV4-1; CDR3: ASSLDGTGRWGNTIY
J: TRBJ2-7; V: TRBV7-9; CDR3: ASSLSTSSYEQY
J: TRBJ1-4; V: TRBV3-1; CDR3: ASSQRDRGEKLF
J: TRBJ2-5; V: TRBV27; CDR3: ASGLNGAWETQY
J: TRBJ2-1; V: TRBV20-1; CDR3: SATGTSGGDEQF
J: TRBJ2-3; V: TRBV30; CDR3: AWSWRSRNHPTDTQY
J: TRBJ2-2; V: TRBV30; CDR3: AWSKGNAGELF
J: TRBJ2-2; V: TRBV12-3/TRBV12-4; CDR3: ASSPPGGELPNTGELF
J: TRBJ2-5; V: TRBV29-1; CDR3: SATRGFQETQY
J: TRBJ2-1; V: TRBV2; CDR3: AVAGVSYNEQF
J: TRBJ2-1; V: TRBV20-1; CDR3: SATRSGQGYNEQF
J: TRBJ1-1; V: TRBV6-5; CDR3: ASSYEGGPLNTEAF
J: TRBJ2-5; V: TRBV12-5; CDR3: ASGLTASGRWVVETQY
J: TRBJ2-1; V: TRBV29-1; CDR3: SVRQRRANEQF
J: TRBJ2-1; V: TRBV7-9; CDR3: ASITGTSGRNEQF